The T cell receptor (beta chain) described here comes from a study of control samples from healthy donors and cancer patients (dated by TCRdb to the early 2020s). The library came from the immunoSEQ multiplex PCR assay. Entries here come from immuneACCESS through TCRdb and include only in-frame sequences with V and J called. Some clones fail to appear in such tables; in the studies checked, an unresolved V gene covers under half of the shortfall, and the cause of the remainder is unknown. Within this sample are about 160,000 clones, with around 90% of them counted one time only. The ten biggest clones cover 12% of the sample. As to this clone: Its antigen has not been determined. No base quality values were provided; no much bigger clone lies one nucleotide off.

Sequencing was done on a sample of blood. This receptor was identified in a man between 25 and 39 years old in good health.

The DNA is as follows: TGTGCCAGCAGTTATCGAGTTTCCGGACGAGGGGGCGAGCAGTACTTC. This is translated as CASSYRVSGRGGEQYF. The chain joins TRBV6-5 to TRBJ2-7; 6 matching bases give a weak D call of TRBD1. From the cysteine up to the phenylalanine, the CDR3 has a length of 16 residues. Only the CDR3 part of the read is kept: 48 bases, read in frame from the first base. From the germline V gene, CDR1 is MNHEY and CDR2 is SVGAGI. V and J lose 3 bases and 6 bases, and a span of 21 bases separates them.